The 9 T cell receptor beta chains below were found in one sample sequenced in a study of blood T cell repertoires in COVID-19. Some clones are missing from TCRdb's copy, which holds only in-frame ones; the method was immunoSEQ multiplex PCR. The sample consists of 250,000 to 350,000 clones, roughly 91% of them appearing once. The material sequenced was PBMCs or T cells enriched from blood (not recorded which). All receptors derive from a woman aged 45 to 65 who had been exposed to COVID-19.

This clone was found once. The V gene is TRBV3-1 (or the pseudogene TRBV3-2), the J gene TRBJ1-4, with D tentatively TRBD1 (5 bases). The CDR3 consists of 15 residues. Germline V gene lookup returns CDR1 LGHDT and CDR2 YNNKEL (reference sequence). The V end was cut by 5 bases, the J end by 8 bases, with 18 bases between. The CDR3 region is CASSNNLGGEEKLFF. The CDR3 DNA reads as TGTGCCAGCAGCAATAATCTCGGGGGGGAGGAAAAACTGTTTTTT.

The rearrangement links TRBV28 to TRBJ1-3; TRBD1 is a possible D gene (6 bases). The germline gives CDR1 MDHEN, CDR2 SYDVKM. This CDR3 is 16 amino acids long. The V and J ends lost 4 bases and 0 bases respectively, with 13 bases between them. CDR3 nucleotide sequence: TGTGCCAGCAGTTCCTCGGGGGGCATCTCTGGAAACACCATATATTTT. It translates to CASSSSGGISGNTIYF. The full variable domain, in which reference TRBV28 and TRBJ1-3 provide the parts outside the CDR3, is DVKVTQSSRYLVKRTGEKVFLECVQDMDHENMFWYRQDPGLGLRLIYFSYDVKMKEKGDIPEGYSVSREKKERFSLILESASTNQTSMYLCASSSSGGISGNTIYFGEGSWLTVV.

This sequence joins TRBV28 and TRBJ2-7; TRBD2 aligns across 7 bases. The CDR3 has 14 residues. Germline V gene data show CDR1 as MDHEN and CDR2 as SYDVKM. V lost 7 bases to trimming and J lost 0 bases; unmatched junction nucleotides: 6. In DNA, the CDR3 is TGTGCCAGCAAAAAGCGGGGCGACTCCTACGAGCAGTACTTC. Its protein is CASKKRGDSYEQYF.

This chain connects TRBV9 to TRBJ2-7; D possibly corresponds to TRBD1 (5 bases). V was pared by 1 base and J by 2 bases, with 16 bases between. Germline V gene sequence: CDR1 SGDLS, CDR2 YYNGEE. This CDR3 has 16 amino acids. Here the CDR3 DNA reads TGTGCCAGCAGCGTAAGTGACAGCCCCTCCACCTACGAGCAGTACTTC. Protein sequence: CASSVSDSPSTYEQYF.

V gene TRBV6-5 combines with J gene TRBJ1-1; 7 nucleotides match TRBD1. V lost 2 bases and J lost 0; bases outside the gene matches: 3. The V gene's germline CDR1 is MNHEY and CDR2 SVGAGI. This CDR3 is 15 amino acids long. The CDR3 bases are TGTGCCAGCAGTTACCTGGGACAGATGAACACTGAAGCTTTCTTT. Its translation is CASSYLGQMNTEAFF.

The chain carries TRBV5-1 and TRBJ2-3; the match to TRBD2 covers 8 bases. The CDR3 totals 18 residues. V trimming: 4 bases; J trimming: 2 bases; junction bases outside the gene matches: 15. Germline values: CDR1 SGHRS, CDR2 YFSETQ. As DNA, the CDR3 is TGCGCCAGCAGCCCCGGGGGGGCCGGGCCCATTTCCACAGATACGCAGTATTTT. Residues: CASSPGGAGPISTDTQYF.

The J gene is TRBJ2-5, the V gene TRBV24-1; tentative D call: TRBD2 (7 bases). Germline CDR1 KGHDR, CDR2 SFDVKD. CDR3 length equals 15 residues. With 1 base removed from V and 5 bases from J, the gap between germline ends came to 13 bases. The DNA of the CDR3 is TGTGCCACCAGTGATTTTCGGGGGGCCAGCGAGACCCAGTACTTC. It yields the protein CATSDFRGASETQYF.

The chain uses TRBV10-2 and TRBJ2-3, with D maybe TRBD1 (6 bases). In germline, CDR1 is WSHSY, CDR2 SAAADI. V was cut by 5 bases and J by 0 bases, with 12 bases left in between. The CDR3 is 15 amino acids. CDR3 sequence reads: CASSFRDISTDTQYF. The DNA for the CDR3 is TGCGCCAGCAGTTTTCGGGACATAAGCACAGATACGCAGTATTTT.

The chain employs TRBV10-3 and TRBJ2-5; D uncertain. The CDR3 consists of 14 residues. Per the germline V gene, CDR1 is ENHRY and CDR2 is SYGVKD. Trimming shortened V by 2 bases and J by 7 bases, and 14 bases separated the two germline ends. CDR3 sequence (DNA): TGTGCCATCAGTGAGGACTCGGATGTTGGGACCCAGTACTTC. Amino acids: CAISEDSDVGTQYF.